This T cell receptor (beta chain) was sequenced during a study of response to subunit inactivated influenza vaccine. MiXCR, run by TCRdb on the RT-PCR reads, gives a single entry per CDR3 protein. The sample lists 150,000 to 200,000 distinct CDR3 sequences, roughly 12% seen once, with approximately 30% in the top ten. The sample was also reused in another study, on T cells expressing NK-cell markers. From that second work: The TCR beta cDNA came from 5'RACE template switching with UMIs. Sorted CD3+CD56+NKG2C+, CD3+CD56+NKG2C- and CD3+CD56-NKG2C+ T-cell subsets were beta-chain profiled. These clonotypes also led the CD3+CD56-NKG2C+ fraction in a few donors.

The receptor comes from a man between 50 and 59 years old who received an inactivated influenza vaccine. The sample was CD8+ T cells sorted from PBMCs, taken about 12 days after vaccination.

CDR3 sequence (DNA): TGTGCCACCAGCAGAGTTGGGGGCAATGAGCAGTTCTTC. Its protein is CATSRVGGNEQFF. The chain carries TRBV15 and TRBJ2-1, with D perhaps being TRBD1 or TRBD2 (5 bases each). The CDR3 extends over 13 amino acids. Per the germline V gene, CDR1 is LNHNV and CDR2 is YYDKDF (reference sequence). Between the trimmed V and J ends, which lost 1 base and 6 bases, there was a span of 7 bases. Drawing the rest from reference TRBV15 and TRBJ2-1, the complete variable domain is DAMVIQNPRYQVTQFGKPVTLSCSQTLNHNVMYWYQQKSSQAPKLLFHYYDKDFNNEADTPDNFQSRRPNTSFCFLDIRSPGLGDTAMYLCATSRVGGNEQFFGPGTRLTVL.